This T cell receptor (beta chain) was sequenced for a study of T cell repertoires in cytomegalovirus infection. Whole-study context: Recently identified HLA-C-restricted CMV epitopes were among the peptides used. Indications of both CMV infection and matching HLA type were provided by public TCR beta signatures. Study conclusions and caveats: The ex vivo response was dominated by HLA-C-restricted CMV-specific TCR beta clonotypes. Public TCR beta family frequency separated CMV-and-HLA carriers, including in an independent cohort.

TCRdb reprocessed the reads with MiXCR, giving one entry per CDR3 protein. The table records about 74,000 distinct CDR3 sequences, under 30% of them present only once. Only a few counts were recorded for this clonotype. Its specificity is unknown. The source is a human donor in good health (CMV status not recorded). Some clones in this sample may be carry-over from other donors' samples. This sample comprised CD8+ T cells from cultured PBMCs, obtained from culture after CMV antigen stimulation.

CDR3 nucleotide sequence: TGTGCCAGCAGCAAAGAGGGGGCGCCTAATGAAAAACTGTTTTTT. Protein product: CASSKEGAPNEKLFF. This chain connects TRBV6-6 to TRBJ1-4, with 7 nucleotides matching TRBD1. Germline loops: CDR1 MNHNY, CDR2 SVGAGI (reference sequence). The V and J ends lost 6 bases and 3 bases, in that order; junction bases with no gene match: 7. CDR3 size: 15 residues.